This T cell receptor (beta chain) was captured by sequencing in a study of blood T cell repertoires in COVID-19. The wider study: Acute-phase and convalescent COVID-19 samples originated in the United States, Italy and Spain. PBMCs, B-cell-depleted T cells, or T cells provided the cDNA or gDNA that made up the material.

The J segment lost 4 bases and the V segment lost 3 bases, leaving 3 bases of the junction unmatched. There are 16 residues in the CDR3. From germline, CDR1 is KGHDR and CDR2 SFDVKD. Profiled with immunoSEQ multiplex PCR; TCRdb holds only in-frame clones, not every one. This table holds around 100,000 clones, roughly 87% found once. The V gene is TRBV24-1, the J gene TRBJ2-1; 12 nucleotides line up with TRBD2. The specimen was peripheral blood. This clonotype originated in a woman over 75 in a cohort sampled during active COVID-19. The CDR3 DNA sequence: TGTGCCACCAGTGATCCACTAGCGGGAGGATACAATGAGCAGTTCTTC. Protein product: CATSDPLAGGYNEQFF.